This T cell receptor beta chain originates from a study of T cell responses to AZD1222 COVID-19 vaccine. J lost 3 bases, V lost 5 bases, and 9 bases had no gene match. The CDR3 has 15 amino acids. Germline V gives CDR1 MNHEY, CDR2 SMNVEV (reference sequence). Only in-frame clones appear in the TCRdb table, and some are missing; sequencing was by immunoSEQ multiplex PCR. Of 60,000 to 65,000 clones listed, roughly 84% are singletons. The gene calls are TRBV27 and TRBJ1-2; 7 nucleotides match TRBD1. The receptor comes from an adult in good health. The sample was peripheral blood, taken on day 0 of AZD1222 vaccination. CDR3 DNA sequence: TGTGCCAGCAGTCGGCGCAGGGGGTGGGACTATGGCTACACCTTC. Its translation is CASSRRRGWDYGYTF.